These T cell receptor beta chains were read from a single sample in a study of T cell changes during pregnancy in multiple sclerosis. Sequencing was performed with immunoSEQ multiplex PCR; in TCRdb, only in-frame clones are kept and a portion is missing. The sample lists under 130,000 clones, almost 95% occurring once. Sample: peripheral blood, taken after pregnancy. All receptors derive from a female donor with multiple sclerosis, enrolled in a pregnancy study. Both conserved end residues are part of each CDR3. A D gene is named only where the DNA matches it firmly. Expanded clones are given a class, and other clones once, few, many or no size at all.

V: TRBV7-4; J: TRBJ2-7; size: .; D: .; CDR3: CGPRKVLTYEQYF; DNA: TGTGGTCCGCGCAAAGTATTAACCTACGAGCAGTACTTC
V: TRBV5-1; J: TRBJ1-4; size: .; D: TRBD1; CDR3: CASSLGIGTGNEKLFF; DNA: TGCGCCAGCAGCTTGGGAATCGGGACAGGAAATGAAAAACTGTTTTTT
V: TRBV2; J: TRBJ1-6; size: .; D: .; CDR3: CASLQLPYNSPLHF; DNA: TGTGCCAGCCTCCAGTTACCCTATAATTCACCCCTCCACTTT
V: TRBV28; J: TRBJ1-4; size: .; D: .; CDR3: CASALTGHTREKLFF; DNA: TGTGCCAGCGCGTTGACGGGACACACGCGGGAAAAACTGTTTTTT
V: TRBV19; J: TRBJ1-5; size: .; D: .; CDR3: CASSLPGARGNGQPQHF; DNA: TGTGCCAGTAGTTTACCAGGGGCGCGAGGGAATGGTCAGCCCCAGCATTTT
V: TRBV28; J: TRBJ2-7; size: .; D: TRBD2; CDR3: CASSFYAAGGDSGRALEQYF; DNA: TGTGCCAGCAGTTTTTACGCGGCAGGGGGCGATAGCGGGAGGGCCTTAGAGCAGTACTTC
V: TRBV9; J: TRBJ2-7; size: .; D: TRBD2; CDR3: CASSVGTSGYEQYF; DNA: TGTGCCAGCAGCGTCGGGACTAGCGGCTACGAGCAGTACTTC
V: TRBV5-1; J: TRBJ2-5; size: .; D: TRBD2; CDR3: CASSLNLAGGQETQYF; DNA: TGCGCCAGCAGCTTGAATCTAGCGGGGGGGCAAGAGACCCAGTACTTC
V: TRBV7-8; J: TRBJ1-4; size: .; D: .; CDR3: CASSRMRGNNEKLFF; DNA: TGTGCCAGCAGCCGTATGCGGGGTAATAATGAAAAACTGTTTTTT
V: TRBV9; J: TRBJ1-2; size: .; D: .; CDR3: CASSQGRETFYGYTF; DNA: TGTGCCAGCAGCCAGGGCCGGGAGACCTTCTATGGCTACACCTTC
V: TRBV30; J: TRBJ1-6; size: .; D: TRBD1; CDR3: CAWPTTPGTGGRCSPLHF; DNA: TGTGCCTGGCCTACAACTCCCGGGACAGGGGGTCGTTGTTCACCCCTCCACTTT
V: TRBV25-1; J: TRBJ1-5; size: .; D: TRBD1; CDR3: CASSEGAGGYQPQHF; DNA: TGTGCCAGCAGTGAAGGTGCAGGGGGGTATCAGCCCCAGCATTTT
V: TRBV9; J: TRBJ2-1; size: .; D: TRBD2; CDR3: CASSKGTSGNYNEQFF; DNA: TGTGCCAGCAGCAAAGGGACTAGCGGGAATTACAATGAGCAGTTCTTC
V: TRBV5-1; J: TRBJ1-1; size: few; D: .; CDR3: CASSTSAGNTEAFF; DNA: TGCGCCAGCAGCACCTCGGCAGGGAACACTGAAGCTTTCTTT
V: TRBV9; J: TRBJ1-1; size: once; D: .; CDR3: CASSHGGENTEAFF; DNA: TGTGCCAGCAGCCATGGGGGGGAGAACACTGAAGCTTTCTTT
V: TRBV19; J: TRBJ2-1; size: .; D: .; CDR3: CASSTNQGGEQFF; DNA: TGTGCCAGTAGTACAAACCAGGGCGGTGAGCAGTTCTTC
V: TRBV5-1; J: TRBJ2-7; size: .; D: .; CDR3: CASSRGQGLSYEQYF; DNA: TGCGCCAGCAGCCGAGGTCAGGGGCTCTCCTACGAGCAGTACTTC
V: TRBV7-9; J: TRBJ1-1; size: .; D: .; CDR3: CASSPQGGNTEAFF; DNA: TGTGCCAGCAGCCCTCAGGGTGGTAACACTGAAGCTTTCTTT
V: TRBV21-1; J: TRBJ1-3; size: .; D: .; CDR3: CASSKAQTGANPSTGNTIYF; DNA: TGTGCCAGCAGCAAAGCGCAGACAGGGGCCAACCCCTCAACGGGAAACACCATATATTTT
V: TRBV7-9; J: TRBJ2-7; size: .; D: .; CDR3: CASSLASQVVYEQYF; DNA: TGTGCCAGCAGCTTAGCGTCGCAGGTGGTATACGAGCAGTACTTC